The T cell receptor beta chain under discussion was sequenced for a study of shared clonotypes between healthy human individuals. Findings and caveats of the study: The study drew on few donors, limiting represented genetic and exposure-history diversity.

V gave up 0 bases and J gave up 8 bases, with 11 bases separating them. Germline V gene sequence: CDR1 LGHNA, CDR2 YSLEER. The CDR3 consists of 14 residues. The assay used deep level. Study processing details: Junction-only immunoSEQ data arrived without quality scores, meaning filtering differed. Produced via immunoSEQ multiplex PCR; TCRdb's table is partial and in-frame only. The V and J calls and clone size were taken over from that table, and D and trimming were inferred from the DNA. Among 100,000 or so clones listed, roughly 45% were seen once. Of note for this clone: Its antigen is undetermined.

The sample comprised PBMCs. The receptor was derived from a woman aged 40 to 50 in good health. Some clones in this sample may be carry-over from other donors' samples. The chain carries TRBV4-3 and TRBJ2-4; possibly TRBD1 for D (5 bases). CDR3 in amino acids: CASSQETGRDIQYF. CDR3 nucleotide sequence: TGCGCCAGCAGCCAAGAGACTGGCAGGGACATTCAGTACTTC.